A single sample is the source of the 18 T cell receptor beta chains below, sequenced in a study of T cell repertoires in cytomegalovirus infection. TCRdb processed the reads anew with MiXCR; each CDR3 protein has one entry. The sample lists tens of thousands of distinct CDR3 sequences, around 3.8% occurring once. The sample consisted of PBMCs. These receptors were taken from a human donor in good health (CMV status not recorded). Some clones in this sample may be carry-over from other donors' samples.

In this sample, this clonotype turned up many times. This rearrangement joins TRBV5-4 to TRBJ1-1; D not resolved. Germline CDR1 and CDR2: SGHNT and YYREEE (reference sequence). The V end lost 0 bases, the J end lost 0 bases, and 9 bases lay between the germline ends. The CDR3 has 15 residues. In DNA, the CDR3 is TGTGCCAGCAGCTTGGTTGGGGAGCTGAACACTGAAGCTTTCTTT. Residues: CASSLVGELNTEAFF.

This clonotype came up many times. CDR3 coding DNA: TGTGCCAGCAGCTTAGTAGGGCCTGGCACAGATACGCAGTATTTT. Translating gives CASSLVGPGTDTQYF. The chain joins TRBV7-2 to TRBJ2-3, with D hard to call. This CDR3 has 15 residues. Trimming shortened V by 1 base and J by 1 base, and 9 bases separated the two germline ends. Germline CDR1 and CDR2: SGHTA and FQGNSA. Looking up the rest from reference TRBV7-2 and TRBJ2-3 gives the full variable domain: GAGVSQSPSNKVTEKGKDVELRCDPISGHTALYWYRQSLGQGLEFLIYFQGNSAPDKSGLPSDRFSAERTGGSVSTLTIQRTQQEDSAVYLCASSLVGPGTDTQYFGPGTRLTVL.

This clonotype has more than one count but fewer than ten. The V call is TRBV20-1, the J call TRBJ1-2, with no clear D. Trimming took off 5 bases at V and 4 bases at J, with 11 bases between the two ends. This CDR3 region has 12 residues. Germline V gives CDR1 DFQATT, CDR2 SNEGSKA (reference sequence). The CDR3 DNA reads TGCAGTGCTCGGCAGGCGGGCTATGGCTACACCTTC. Protein sequence: CSARQAGYGYTF.

This clonotype occurred many times. V gene TRBV7-2 combines with J gene TRBJ2-3; D is unclear. The germline V gene encodes CDR1 SGHTA and CDR2 FQGNSA. The CDR3 spans 16 residues. V gave up 4 bases and J gave up 0 bases, with 14 bases separating them. This CDR3 reads CASSSFGERSTDTQYF. The CDR3, as DNA: TGTGCCAGCAGCTCATTTGGGGAAAGAAGCACAGATACGCAGTATTTT.

In its sample, this clonotype was seen many times. This sequence joins TRBV6-5 and TRBJ1-1; D gene ambiguous. The CDR3 covers 15 residues. The V end lost 4 bases, the J end lost 1 base, and 13 bases lay between the germline ends. CDR1 is MNHEY, CDR2 SVGAGI, per germline. The CDR3 bases are TGTGCCAGCAGTTTGGGAACAGCGGAGAACACTGAAGCTTTCTTT. Encoded protein: CASSLGTAENTEAFF.

In its sample, this clonotype was seen many times. The V gene is TRBV5-1, the J gene TRBJ1-1, with D uncertain. Trimming removed 4 bases from V and 1 base from J, with 11 bases in between. Germline CDR1 reads SGHRS; CDR2 reads YFSETQ. This CDR3 contains 14 residues. This CDR3 is CASSPGTWNTEAFF. The CDR3 bases are TGCGCCAGCAGCCCGGGTACTTGGAACACTGAAGCTTTCTTT.

Ten or more counts support this clonotype. The V and J genes are TRBV7-2 and TRBJ2-1; tentatively, D is TRBD2 (6 bases). Trimming left V 5 bases short and J 2 bases short, with 13 bases between. The CDR3 has 15 residues. The germline V gene encodes CDR1 SGHTA and CDR2 FQGNSA. CDR3 region: CASSTTSRTYNEQFF. As DNA, the CDR3 is TGTGCCAGCAGCACCACTAGCCGAACCTACAATGAGCAGTTCTTC.

Ten or more counts support this clonotype. The chain is built from TRBV15 and TRBJ1-1; D perhaps matches TRBD1 (6 bases). V was shortened by 1 base and J by 10 bases, with 10 bases between the two germline ends. From germline, CDR1 is LNHNV and CDR2 YYDKDF (reference sequence). The CDR3 contains 12 residues. The CDR3 region is CATSRGGGGAFF. The CDR3 nucleotides are TGTGCCACCAGCAGAGGAGGGGGGGGAGCTTTCTTT.

The chain couples TRBV28 to TRBJ2-1; TRBD2 aligns across 11 bases. V was clipped by 8 bases and J by 5 bases; unmatched bases: 11. This CDR3 has 16 residues. The germline CDR1 and CDR2 sequences are MDHEN and SYDVKM. The CDR3 region has the DNA TGTGCCAGCCCTCCCAGCCTAGCGGGAGGCAACAATGAGCAGTTCTTC. Amino acids: CASPPSLAGGNNEQFF.

This clonotype has at least ten counts. The chain joins TRBV7-3 to TRBJ2-6, with unresolved D. Per the germline V gene, CDR1 is SGHTA and CDR2 is FQGTGA. V was cut by 1 base and J by 5 bases, with 12 bases left in between. The CDR3 runs to 16 residues. CDR3 in amino acids: CASSLSPSHWANVLTF. The CDR3 nucleotides read TGTGCCAGCAGCTTAAGTCCTTCCCACTGGGCCAACGTCCTGACTTTC.

The chain combines TRBV6-2 or TRBV6-3 with TRBJ1-2, with 10 bases that match TRBD1. The germline V gene has CDR1 MNHEY and CDR2 SVGEGT. Germline trimming cut 6 bases from V and 10 bases from J; bases unmatched to any gene: 5. The CDR3 contains 12 residues. CDR3 protein: CASSGTGAAYTF. CDR3 bases: TGTGCCAGCAGCGGGACAGGGGCCGCCTACACCTTC.

This clonotype was detected a few times. This sequence joins TRBV7-6 and TRBJ1-1; D gene unclear. The CDR3 consists of 12 residues. The germline V gene has CDR1 SGHVS and CDR2 FNYEAQ. The V end lost 1 base, the J end lost 11 bases, and 11 bases lay between the germline ends. The CDR3 DNA is TGTGCCAGCAGCTTAGAGCGGGGTTGGGCTTTCTTT. It yields the protein CASSLERGWAFF.

The sample holds many counts of this clonotype. The chain uses TRBV7-2 and TRBJ2-5; D is unresolved. This CDR3 has 15 amino acids. Germline CDR1 SGHTA, CDR2 FQGNSA. The V and J ends lost 6 bases and 5 bases respectively, with 19 bases between them. The CDR3 loop is CASRPSDRFGETQYF. The CDR3 DNA sequence: TGTGCCAGCAGACCCTCGGACCGATTCGGGGAGACCCAGTACTTC.

There are many counts of this clonotype. The genes are TRBV7-6 and TRBJ2-6; TRBD1 might be the D (5 bases). Trimming shortened V by 2 bases and J by 2 bases, and 7 bases separated the two germline ends. The length of the CDR3 is 15 residues. Germline lookup yields CDR1 SGHVS and CDR2 FNYEAQ. The CDR3 nucleotides are TGTGCCAGCAGCTTATCAGGGACTGGGGCCAACGTCCTGACTTTC. Translation gives CASSLSGTGANVLTF.

This clonotype has a count of ten or more. The J gene is TRBJ2-5, the V gene TRBV14; no firm D call. The V end lost 3 bases, the J end lost 6 bases, and 11 bases lay between the germline ends. CDR1 SGHDN and CDR2 FVKESK come from the germline V gene. The length of the CDR3 is 13 residues. The CDR3 here is CASSQDLPKTQYF. As DNA, the CDR3 is TGTGCCAGCAGCCAGGACCTCCCGAAGACCCAGTACTTC. The full variable domain, in which reference TRBV14 and TRBJ2-5 provide the parts outside the CDR3, is EAGVTQFPSHSVIEKGQTVTLRCDPISGHDNLYWYRRVMGKEIKFLLHFVKESKQDESGMPNNRFLAERTGGTYSTLKVQPAELEDSGVYFCASSQDLPKTQYFGPGTRLLVL.

Many counts were recorded for this clonotype. The chain combines TRBV7-2 with TRBJ1-6, with a tentative D call TRBD1 (6 bases). Germline CDR1 is SGHTA and CDR2 is FQGNSA. This CDR3 has 15 residues. Trimming took 4 bases from V and 8 from J, leaving 15 bases between them. In DNA form, the CDR3 reads TGTGCCAGCAGCTGGCGGGCAGGGGCGGATTCACCCCTCCACTTT. The encoded protein is CASSWRAGADSPLHF. The full variable domain, completed using reference TRBV7-2 and TRBJ1-6, is GAGVSQSPSNKVTEKGKDVELRCDPISGHTALYWYRQSLGQGLEFLIYFQGNSAPDKSGLPSDRFSAERTGGSVSTLTIQRTQQEDSAVYLCASSWRAGADSPLHFGNGTRLTVT.

This clonotype was seen at least ten times. The chain employs TRBV7-2 and TRBJ1-5; D uncertain. Germline assignment: CDR1 SGHTA and CDR2 FQGNSA. CDR3 length: 13 residues. Trimming stripped 5 bases from V and 5 bases from J, with 10 bases between. The CDR3 DNA reads as TGTGCCAGCAGCCACCCTCAGGATCAGCCCCAGCATTTT. This encodes CASSHPQDQPQHF.

This clonotype was counted ten times or more. This sequence joins TRBV7-8 and TRBJ2-3; D ambiguous. Per the germline V gene, CDR1 is SGHVS and CDR2 is FQNEAQ. There are 12 residues in the CDR3. Trimming pared 5 bases from V and 2 bases from J, leaving 5 bases between. The CDR3 nucleotides are TGTGCCAGCAGCGACCTCACAGATACGCAGTATTTT. Translated, it gives CASSDLTDTQYF.